The 5 T cell receptor beta chains below were found in one sample sequenced in a study of cytomegalovirus exposure and HLA in healthy donors. Here immunoSEQ multiplex PCR was the method, and the copy in TCRdb shows in-frame clones only, minus some. Among approximately 220,000 clones listed, 80% to 95% were seen once. The source material was PBMCs. These receptors all come from a woman aged 18-29 years in good health and CMV-seronegative.

J is TRBJ2-7 and V is TRBV6-5, with 10 bases matching TRBD2. The ends lost 7 bases at V and 7 bases at J; junction bases unmatched: 7. Germline V gives CDR1 MNHEY, CDR2 SVGAGI. The CDR3 has 13 residues. As DNA, the CDR3 is TGTGCCAGCACGGCTAGCGGGAGTGGGGAGCAGTACTTC. The encoded protein is CASTASGSGEQYF.

The genes are TRBV6-1 and TRBJ2-1; TRBD1 matches 11 bases. Germline trimming cut 8 bases from V and 6 bases from J; bases unmatched to any gene: 6. The CDR3 is made up of 14 amino acids. Germline CDR1 MNHNS, CDR2 SASEGT. The CDR3 region is CASVGQGAGNEQFF. The DNA for the CDR3 is TGTGCCAGCGTTGGACAGGGGGCGGGCAATGAGCAGTTCTTC.

The chain's CDR3 is CASRALASEQYF. The CDR3 DNA is TGTGCCAGCAGGGCACTAGCTTCCGAGCAGTACTTC. The chain is built from TRBV6-5 and TRBJ2-7, with D maybe TRBD2 (6 bases). This CDR3 contains 12 residues. Per germline, CDR1 MNHEY and CDR2 SVGAGI. V was pared by 6 bases and J by 6 bases, with 12 bases between.

The chain employs TRBV6-5 and TRBJ2-3; a weak D match, TRBD1 (6 bases). Germline loops: CDR1 MNHEY, CDR2 SVGAGI. The CDR3 sequence is 15 residues long. The ends were cut back, 5 bases at V and 1 base at J, with 13 bases in the middle. CDR3 in amino acids: CASSKQGWGTDTQYF. The CDR3 bases are TGTGCCAGCAGTAAACAGGGATGGGGCACAGATACGCAGTATTTT.

The rearrangement links TRBV19 to TRBJ1-1, with a tentative D call TRBD1 (5 bases). CDR1 LNHDA and CDR2 SQIVND come from the germline V gene (reference sequence). The V end lost 3 bases, the J end lost 1 base, and 9 bases lay between the germline ends. This CDR3 is 14 amino acids long. The CDR3 is CASSIAGPNTEAFF. The DNA of the CDR3 is TGTGCCAGTAGTATTGCAGGGCCGAACACTGAAGCTTTCTTT.